The 7 T cell receptor beta chains listed next were all sequenced from one sample in a study of long-term antiretroviral therapy in people with HIV. Survey-level resolution applied to immunoSEQ assay v3.0. This table comes from immunoSEQ multiplex PCR, and its TCRdb copy is limited to in-frame clones, with some not included. The table lists around 25,000 clones, over 70% of them singletons. The starting material was unsorted PBMCs, obtained 3 years after starting antiretroviral therapy. Every receptor here comes from a man aged 18 to 29 with HIV.

This chain uses TRBV5-1 with TRBJ2-3; 7 nucleotides line up with TRBD2. The CDR3 has 14 residues. Germline CDR1 reads SGHRS; CDR2 reads YFSETQ. The J segment lost 3 bases and the V segment lost 4 bases, leaving 5 bases of the junction unmatched. This CDR3 is CASSVRGGTDTQYF. In nucleotides, the CDR3 is TGCGCCAGCAGCGTTCGCGGGGGAACAGATACGCAGTATTTT.

The chain has TRBV18 and TRBJ1-2, with D unclear. V shed 2 bases and J shed 8 bases, with 6 bases lying between them. The germline V gene has CDR1 KGHSH and CDR2 LQKENI. The CDR3 is 11 amino acids. The CDR3 is CASSPSEGYTF. The CDR3 DNA is TGTGCCAGCTCACCATCGGAAGGCTACACCTTC.

This rearrangement joins TRBV10-1 to TRBJ2-1, with TRBD2 identical over 8 bases. The CDR3 is 16 residues long. V shed 0 bases and J 3 bases; nucleotides not matched to a gene: 4. Germline CDR1 is WNHNN and CDR2 is SYGVQD (reference sequence). As DNA, the CDR3 is TGCGCCAGCAGTGAGTCAACGGGGGGGCGCTACAATGAGCAGTTCTTC. Its translation is CASSESTGGRYNEQFF.

This rearrangement joins TRBV7-8 to TRBJ2-7; TRBD1 matches at 7 bases. The V gene end was trimmed by 5 bases and the J gene end by 0 bases; junction bases not matched to a gene: 4. The V gene's germline CDR1 is SGHVS and CDR2 FQNEAQ. The CDR3 has 14 amino acids. The CDR3 region has the DNA TGTGCCAGCAGCAAGGACAGGTACTCCTACGAGCAGTACTTC. Translating it yields CASSKDRYSYEQYF.

V and J are TRBV19 and TRBJ2-4; D is unclear. V lost 0 bases, J lost 2 bases, and 2 bases lay in between. Germline V CDR1 and CDR2: LNHDA, SQIVND (reference sequence). The CDR3 has 13 residues. This chain's CDR3 is CASSIETKNIQYF. The CDR3 DNA sequence: TGTGCCAGTAGTATAGAGACCAAAAACATTCAGTACTTC.

The J gene is TRBJ2-7, the V gene TRBV6-1, with TRBD1 matching 9 bases. With 5 bases clipped from V and 6 bases from J, the junction kept 5 bases outside the gene matches. This CDR3 is 13 amino acids long. The V gene's germline CDR1 is MNHNS and CDR2 SASEGT. The CDR3 is CASSIRTGVEQYF. The DNA for the CDR3 is TGTGCCAGCAGTATACGGACAGGGGTCGAGCAGTACTTC.

J is TRBJ2-3 and V is TRBV9; D uncertain. CDR3 size: 14 residues. The V end was cut by 0 bases, the J end by 2 bases, with 7 bases between. Per the germline V gene, CDR1 is SGDLS and CDR2 is YYNGEE. CDR3 in DNA: TGTGCCAGCAGCGTAGACAGTTTCACAGATACGCAGTATTTT. Translating it yields CASSVDSFTDTQYF.